These 23 T cell receptor beta chains originate from one sample sequenced in a study of CD8 T cells in Susac syndrome. Random hexamers primed reverse transcription of roughly 0.5 to 1 ug RNA. TCRdb recomputed calls from the immunoSEQ multiplex PCR reads with MiXCR, one row per CDR3 protein. The sample consists of around 190,000 distinct CDR3 sequences, 94% of them appearing once. Sequencing was performed on CD4+ T cells from PBMCs. The receptors stem from a human donor with Susac syndrome.

V usage is TRBV6-1 and J usage is TRBJ1-1, with D uncertain. The germline V gene encodes CDR1 MNHNS and CDR2 SASEGT. The CDR3 sequence is 13 residues long. V gave up 7 bases and J gave up 5 bases, with 14 bases separating them. The CDR3 region has the DNA TGTGCCAGCACTTTAACAGCAACAACTGAAGCTTTCTTT. Translated: CASTLTATTEAFF.

The J gene is TRBJ2-7, the V gene TRBV10-3, with a weak D call TRBD2 (6 bases). Germline lookup yields CDR1 ENHRY and CDR2 SYGVKD. V lost 4 bases, J lost 6 bases, and 13 bases lay in between. This CDR3 is built from 13 residues. This CDR3 is CAISAGQGGEQYF. CDR3 sequence (DNA): TGTGCCATCAGTGCCGGGCAGGGAGGCGAGCAGTACTTC.

This chain links TRBV19 with TRBJ2-1; D uncertain. Germline-derived CDR1 and CDR2 are LNHDA and SQIVND (reference sequence). The CDR3 loop spans 13 amino acids. Trimming cost V 10 bases and J 0 bases, with 10 bases left between them. The CDR3 reads CATGTTSYNEQFF. The CDR3, as DNA: TGTGCCACCGGTACGACCTCCTACAATGAGCAGTTCTTC. Drawing the rest from reference TRBV19 and TRBJ2-1, the complete variable domain is DGGITQSPKYLFRKEGQNVTLSCEQNLNHDAMYWYRQDPGQGLRLIYYSQIVNDFQKGDIAEGYSVSREKKESFPLTVTSAQKNPTAFYLCATGTTSYNEQFFGPGTRLTVL.

This chain uses TRBV20-1 with TRBJ2-3; 8 bases are a match to TRBD2. Germline assignment: CDR1 DFQATT and CDR2 SNEGSKA (reference sequence). The CDR3 consists of 16 residues. Trimming cost V 0 bases and J 7 bases; bases outside gene matches: 12. The CDR3 nucleotides are TGCAGTGCTAGAGATCGTACTAGCGGACCCACGAATACGCAGTATTTT. Its protein is CSARDRTSGPTNTQYF.

The gene calls are TRBV29-1 and TRBJ2-5; D might be TRBD1 or TRBD2, each matching 5 bases. V lost 1 base to trimming and J lost 5 bases, with 11 bases between them. Germline V gives CDR1 SQVTM, CDR2 ANQGSEA. There are 13 residues in the CDR3. In DNA, the CDR3 is TGCAGCGTTGAAGCCGCCTGGGGGGAGACCCAGTACTTC. Translated: CSVEAAWGETQYF.

The chain has TRBV11-3 and TRBJ2-3, with 8 bases that match TRBD1. V was pared by 5 bases and J by 7 bases, with 5 bases of the junction left unmatched. CDR3 length: 13 amino acids. Germline V CDR1 and CDR2: SGHNT, YENEEA. CDR3 bases: TGTGCCAGCAGCCCGGGGACAGGCAATACGCAGTATTTT. Residues: CASSPGTGNTQYF.

This rearrangement joins TRBV29-1 to TRBJ1-5, with 9 nucleotides matching TRBD1. Per the germline V gene, CDR1 is SQVTM and CDR2 is ANQGSEA. The V segment lost 4 bases and the J segment 2 bases; nucleotides outside the gene matches: 3. This CDR3 has 14 residues. The CDR3 protein is CSVAWDRGNQPQHF. Here the CDR3 DNA reads TGCAGCGTTGCGTGGGACAGGGGCAATCAGCCCCAGCATTTT.

The J gene is TRBJ1-1, the V gene TRBV5-1, with D perhaps matching TRBD1 (6 bases). Trimming pared 3 bases from V and 7 bases from J, leaving 19 bases between. This CDR3 contains 15 residues. Per germline, CDR1 SGHRS and CDR2 YFSETQ. CDR3 bases: TGCGCCAGCAGCTCGACTCGGGACAAAGGGGGTGAAGCTTTCTTT. Translation gives CASSSTRDKGGEAFF.

The rearrangement uses TRBV12-3 or TRBV12-4 and TRBJ1-3, with unresolved D. V was cut by 3 bases and J by 9 bases, with 6 bases left in between. The CDR3 extends over 11 amino acids. The CDR3 spells CASSLGSTIYF. Here the CDR3 DNA reads TGTGCCAGCAGTTTGGGTAGCACCATATATTTT.

The V call is TRBV12-3 or TRBV12-4, the J call TRBJ1-4; D gene unclear. The CDR3 totals 14 residues. Trimming pared 4 bases from V and 6 bases from J, leaving 12 bases between. The CDR3 DNA reads as TGTGCCAGCAGTTCCGGGCAAAAGGATGAAAAACTGTTTTTT. Its translation is CASSSGQKDEKLFF.

The rearrangement joins TRBV24-1 to TRBJ1-5, with unresolved D. The germline V and J ends were trimmed by 2 bases and 4 bases, with 8 bases remaining between them. There are 14 residues in the CDR3. Germline V CDR1 and CDR2: KGHDR, SFDVKD. The CDR3 nucleotides read TGTGCCACCAGTGATTCCGGGTATAATCAGCCCCAGCATTTT. Translation gives CATSDSGYNQPQHF.

The chain carries TRBV12-3 or TRBV12-4 and TRBJ2-7; 10 bases are a match to TRBD1. This CDR3 is built from 15 residues. With 2 bases clipped from V and 2 bases from J, the junction kept 3 bases outside the gene matches. The CDR3 spells CASSLPGQGTYEQYF. The CDR3 bases are TGTGCCAGCAGTTTACCGGGACAGGGGACCTACGAGCAGTACTTC.

The CDR3 protein is CASSPGQGLSGYTF. CDR3 DNA sequence: TGTGCCAGCAGCCCGGGACAGGGGTTGAGTGGCTACACCTTC. The chain is built from TRBV7-2 and TRBJ1-2, with 10 bases matching TRBD1. Per germline, CDR1 SGHTA and CDR2 FQGNSA. The CDR3 loop spans 14 amino acids. Germline trimming cut 5 bases from V and 7 bases from J; bases unmatched to any gene: 7. Full variable domain (rest looked up from reference TRBV7-2 and TRBJ1-2): GAGVSQSPSNKVTEKGKDVELRCDPISGHTALYWYRQSLGQGLEFLIYFQGNSAPDKSGLPSDRFSAERTGGSVSTLTIQRTQQEDSAVYLCASSPGQGLSGYTFGSGTRLTVV.

This chain links TRBV20-1 with TRBJ1-6, with 8 bases fitting TRBD1. Germline CDR1 reads DFQATT; CDR2 reads SNEGSKA (reference sequence). This CDR3 has 17 residues. The V and J ends lost 3 bases and 0 bases, in that order; junction bases with no gene match: 7. CDR3 bases: TGCAGTGCTAGGGCTGGGACAGGAAGCTCCTATAATTCACCCCTCCACTTT. Translating gives CSARAGTGSSYNSPLHF.

This chain uses TRBV4-3 with TRBJ2-1; D unresolved. The CDR3 is 14 amino acids. V was pared by 1 base and J by 5 bases, with 9 bases between. Germline-derived CDR1 and CDR2 are LGHNA and YSLEER. The CDR3 region is CASSQGRFNNEQFF. The CDR3 nucleotides are TGCGCCAGCAGCCAAGGGAGATTTAACAATGAGCAGTTCTTC.

This chain uses TRBV9 with TRBJ2-7, with D hard to call. The CDR3 totals 13 residues. V was cut by 0 bases and J by 7 bases, with 11 bases left in between. Germline CDR1 and CDR2: SGDLS and YYNGEE. Here the CDR3 reads CASSVDGFGEQYF. CDR3 DNA sequence: TGTGCCAGCAGCGTAGATGGGTTCGGAGAGCAGTACTTC.

CDR3 protein: CASSWGTRDDNEQFF. The CDR3 DNA follows: TGTGCCAGCAGTTGGGGGACTAGGGACGACAATGAGCAGTTCTTC. The chain recombines TRBV6-5 with TRBJ2-1; TRBD2 matches 8 bases. Trimming cost V 4 bases and J 5 bases; bases outside gene matches: 7. CDR3 length: 15 residues. Germline V gene data show CDR1 as MNHEY and CDR2 as SVGAGI.

The chain combines TRBV29-1 with TRBJ1-1; D remains ambiguous. The CDR3 totals 13 residues. V was trimmed by 4 bases and J by 3 bases, leaving 12 bases between them. The germline V gene has CDR1 SQVTM and CDR2 ANQGSEA. CDR3 sequence reads: CSVAGRWYTEAFF. Written as DNA, the CDR3 is TGCAGCGTTGCGGGCAGGTGGTACACTGAAGCTTTCTTT.

The genes are TRBV5-1 and TRBJ2-1; 8 nucleotides match TRBD2. This CDR3 comprises 17 residues. The germline V gene encodes CDR1 SGHRS and CDR2 YFSETQ. After removal of 5 bases from V and 1 base from J, the junction contained 11 bases not matched to a gene. In nucleotides, the CDR3 is TGCGCCAGCAGGTCCGCGGGGGGCGGGAGATCCTACAATGAGCAGTTCTTC. Translation gives CASRSAGGGRSYNEQFF.

This CDR3 reads CSVYDRGRGYTF. CDR3 DNA: TGCAGCGTTTATGACAGGGGGCGAGGCTACACCTTC. The chain carries TRBV29-1 and TRBJ1-2, with 10 bases that match TRBD1. The CDR3 totals 12 residues. Germline loops: CDR1 SQVTM, CDR2 ANQGSEA. V lost 5 bases and J lost 8; bases outside the gene matches: 5.

This clonotype has just one count. This chain uses TRBV14 with TRBJ2-1; a weak D match, TRBD2 (6 bases). CDR1 is SGHDN, CDR2 FVKESK, per germline. Between the trimmed V and J ends, which lost 5 bases and 2 bases, there was a span of 13 bases. CDR3 length equals 15 residues. This chain's CDR3 is CASSEGLAPYNEQFF. CDR3 DNA: TGTGCCAGCAGCGAGGGACTCGCCCCCTACAATGAGCAGTTCTTC.

V and J are TRBV18 and TRBJ1-1, with D possibly being TRBD1 (5 bases). CDR3 length equals 13 residues. Germline V CDR1 and CDR2: KGHSH, LQKENI. Trimming pared 2 bases from V and 4 bases from J, leaving 8 bases between. In nucleotides, the CDR3 is TGTGCCAGCTCACCAGCCCAGGGCACTGAAGCTTTCTTT. It encodes CASSPAQGTEAFF.

The V gene is TRBV7-2, the J gene TRBJ2-7; D gene ambiguous. CDR1 is SGHTA and CDR2 is FQGNSA in the germline V gene. The CDR3 length is 11 residues. Deletions cut 7 bases from V and 4 bases from J, with 8 bases between. CDR3 sequence (DNA): TGTGCCAGCACTTCCGGATACGAGCAGTACTTC. Its translation is CASTSGYEQYF.